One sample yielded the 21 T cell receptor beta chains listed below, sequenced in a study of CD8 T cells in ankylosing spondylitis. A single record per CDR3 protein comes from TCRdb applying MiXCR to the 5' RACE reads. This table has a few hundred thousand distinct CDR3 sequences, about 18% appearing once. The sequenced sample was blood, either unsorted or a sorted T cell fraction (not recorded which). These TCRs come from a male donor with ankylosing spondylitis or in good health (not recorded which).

Here the CDR3 reads CSARARGEYEQYF. The CDR3 nucleotides are TGCAGTGCTAGAGCTCGGGGGGAGTACGAGCAGTACTTC. The chain couples TRBV20-1 to TRBJ2-7, with TRBD2 matching 7 bases. J gave up 4 bases and V 1 base, and 4 bases lay outside the gene matches. Looked up from germline, CDR1 is DFQATT and CDR2 is SNEGSKA (reference sequence). The CDR3 totals 13 residues.

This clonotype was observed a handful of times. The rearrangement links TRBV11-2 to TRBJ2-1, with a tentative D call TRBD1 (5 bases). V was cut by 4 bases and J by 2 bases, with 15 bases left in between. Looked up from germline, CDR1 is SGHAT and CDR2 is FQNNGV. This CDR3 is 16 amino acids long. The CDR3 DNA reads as TGTGCCAGCAGCTCCTCCCCAGGGCGGCCCTACAATGAGCAGTTCTTC. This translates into CASSSSPGRPYNEQFF.

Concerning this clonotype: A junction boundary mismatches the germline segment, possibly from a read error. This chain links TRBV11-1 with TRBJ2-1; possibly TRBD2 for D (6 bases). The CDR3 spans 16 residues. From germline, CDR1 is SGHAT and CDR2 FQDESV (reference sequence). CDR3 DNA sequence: TGTGCCAGCAGGTATATTCTAGCGCATAACTACGATGAGCAGTTCTTC. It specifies CASRYILAHNYDEQFF.

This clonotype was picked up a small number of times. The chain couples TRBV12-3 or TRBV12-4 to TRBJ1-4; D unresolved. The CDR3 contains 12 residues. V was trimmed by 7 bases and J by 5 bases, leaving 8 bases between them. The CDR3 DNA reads TGTGCCAGCACCTCGTTGAATGAAAAACTGTTTTTT. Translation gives CASTSLNEKLFF.

The CDR3 loop is CASSEALGDYEQYF. The CDR3 region has the DNA TGTGCCAGCAGTGAAGCGCTTGGGGACTACGAGCAGTACTTC. The chain uses TRBV2 and TRBJ2-7; no definite D call. The length of the CDR3 is 14 residues. Germline values: CDR1 SNHLY, CDR2 FYNNEI. The V and J ends lost 0 bases and 3 bases respectively, with 9 bases between them.

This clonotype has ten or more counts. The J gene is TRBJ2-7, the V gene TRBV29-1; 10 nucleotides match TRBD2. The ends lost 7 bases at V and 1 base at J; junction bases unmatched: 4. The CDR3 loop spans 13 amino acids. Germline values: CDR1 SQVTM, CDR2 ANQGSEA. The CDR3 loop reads CSANSGRSYEQYF. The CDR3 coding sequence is TGCAGCGCAAATAGCGGGAGGTCCTACGAGCAGTACTTC.

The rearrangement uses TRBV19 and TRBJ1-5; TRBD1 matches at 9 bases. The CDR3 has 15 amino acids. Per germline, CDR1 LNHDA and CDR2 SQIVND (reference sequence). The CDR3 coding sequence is TGTGCTAGTCGACTGGGGACAGGGAGCAATCAGCCCCAGCATTTT. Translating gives CASRLGTGSNQPQHF.

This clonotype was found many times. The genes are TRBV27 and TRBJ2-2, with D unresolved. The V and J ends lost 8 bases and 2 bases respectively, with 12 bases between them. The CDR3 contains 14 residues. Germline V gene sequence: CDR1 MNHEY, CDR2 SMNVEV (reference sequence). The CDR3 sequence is CASGIYSNTGELFF. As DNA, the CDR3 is TGTGCCAGCGGAATCTACAGCAACACCGGGGAGCTGTTTTTT.

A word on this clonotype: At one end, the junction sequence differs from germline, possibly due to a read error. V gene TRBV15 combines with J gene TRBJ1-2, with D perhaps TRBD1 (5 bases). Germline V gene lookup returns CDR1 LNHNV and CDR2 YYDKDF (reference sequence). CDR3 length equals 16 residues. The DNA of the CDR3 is TGTGCCCCCAGCAGAGATTGGGGACGGAGCAACTATGGCTACACCTTC. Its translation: CAPSRDWGRSNYGYTF.

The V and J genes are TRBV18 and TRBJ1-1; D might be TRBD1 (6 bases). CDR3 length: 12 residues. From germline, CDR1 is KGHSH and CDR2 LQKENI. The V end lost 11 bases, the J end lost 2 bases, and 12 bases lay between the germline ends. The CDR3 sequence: CAAGEFNTEAFF. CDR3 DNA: TGTGCCGCAGGGGAATTCAACACTGAAGCTTTCTTT.

In DNA form, the CDR3 reads TGTGCCAGCAACCCCATTATTAGCCGTAACAATGAGCAGTTCTTC. Translating it yields CASNPIISRNNEQFF. This sequence joins TRBV12-3 or TRBV12-4 and TRBJ2-1; unclear D gene. V was pared by 7 bases and J by 5 bases, with 18 bases between. This CDR3 has 15 amino acids.

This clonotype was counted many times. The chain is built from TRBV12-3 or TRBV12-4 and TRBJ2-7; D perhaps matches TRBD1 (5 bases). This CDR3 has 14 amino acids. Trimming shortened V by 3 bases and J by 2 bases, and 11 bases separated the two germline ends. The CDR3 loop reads CASSFRQGTYEQYF. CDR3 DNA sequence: TGTGCCAGCAGTTTTCGGCAGGGTACCTACGAGCAGTACTTC.

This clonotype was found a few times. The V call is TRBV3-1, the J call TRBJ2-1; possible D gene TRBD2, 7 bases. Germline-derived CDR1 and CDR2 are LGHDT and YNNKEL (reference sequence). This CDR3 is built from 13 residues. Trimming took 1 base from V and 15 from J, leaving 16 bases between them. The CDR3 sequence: CASSQVGGPSPFF. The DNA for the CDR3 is TGTGCCAGCAGCCAAGTGGGGGGGCCTAGTCCGTTCTTC.

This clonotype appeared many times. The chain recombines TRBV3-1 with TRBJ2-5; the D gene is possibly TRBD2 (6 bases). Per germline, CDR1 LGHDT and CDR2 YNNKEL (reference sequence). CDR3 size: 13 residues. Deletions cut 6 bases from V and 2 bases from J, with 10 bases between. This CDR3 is CASSLRGQETQYF. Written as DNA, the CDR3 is TGTGCCAGCAGTCTCCGGGGGCAAGAGACCCAGTACTTC.

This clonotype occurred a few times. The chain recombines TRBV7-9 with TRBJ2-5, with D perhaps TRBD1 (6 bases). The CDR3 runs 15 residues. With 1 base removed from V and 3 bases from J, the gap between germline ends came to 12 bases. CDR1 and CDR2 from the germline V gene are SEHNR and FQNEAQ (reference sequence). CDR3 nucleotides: TGTGCCAGCAGCTTAGTTGGCAGGGGAGAAGAGACCCAGTACTTC. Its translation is CASSLVGRGEETQYF.

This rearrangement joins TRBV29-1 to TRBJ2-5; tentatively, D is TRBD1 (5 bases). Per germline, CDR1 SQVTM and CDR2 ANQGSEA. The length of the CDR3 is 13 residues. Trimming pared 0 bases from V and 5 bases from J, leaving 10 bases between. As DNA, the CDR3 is TGCAGCGTTGAAGAAGGGGCCAGCGAGACCCAGTACTTC. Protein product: CSVEEGASETQYF.

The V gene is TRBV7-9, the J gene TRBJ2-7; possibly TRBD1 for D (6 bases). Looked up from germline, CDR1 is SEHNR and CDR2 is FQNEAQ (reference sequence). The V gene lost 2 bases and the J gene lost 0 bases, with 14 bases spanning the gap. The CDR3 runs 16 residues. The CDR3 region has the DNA TGTGCCAGCAGCTTATTTCGGTTGGACAGCTCCTACGAGCAGTACTTC. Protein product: CASSLFRLDSSYEQYF.

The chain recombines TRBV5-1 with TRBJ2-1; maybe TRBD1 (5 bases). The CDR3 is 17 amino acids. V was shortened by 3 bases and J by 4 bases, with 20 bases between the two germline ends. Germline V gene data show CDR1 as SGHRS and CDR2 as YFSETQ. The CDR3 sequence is CASSWYWGRKGYNEQFF. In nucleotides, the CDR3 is TGCGCCAGCAGCTGGTACTGGGGCAGGAAAGGATACAATGAGCAGTTCTTC.

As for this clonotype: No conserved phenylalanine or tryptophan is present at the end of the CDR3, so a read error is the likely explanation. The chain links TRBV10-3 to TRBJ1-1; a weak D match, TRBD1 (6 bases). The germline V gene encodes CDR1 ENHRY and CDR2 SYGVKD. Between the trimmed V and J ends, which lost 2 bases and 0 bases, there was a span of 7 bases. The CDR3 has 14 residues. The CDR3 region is CAISEGQMNTEAFL. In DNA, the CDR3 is TGTGCCATCAGTGAGGGACAGATGAACACTGAAGCTTTCTTG.

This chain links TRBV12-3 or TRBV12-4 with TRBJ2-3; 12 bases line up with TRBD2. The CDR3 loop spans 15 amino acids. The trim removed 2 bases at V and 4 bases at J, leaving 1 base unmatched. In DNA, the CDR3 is TGTGCCAGCAGTTTACTAGCGGGAGGGTCAGATACGCAGTATTTT. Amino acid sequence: CASSLLAGGSDTQYF.

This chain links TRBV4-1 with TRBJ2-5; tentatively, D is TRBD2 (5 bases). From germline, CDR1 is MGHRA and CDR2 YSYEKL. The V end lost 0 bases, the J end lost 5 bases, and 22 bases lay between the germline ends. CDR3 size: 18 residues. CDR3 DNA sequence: TGCGCCAGCAGCCAAGATCGGGTAGGCGGAGAGGGTCGGGAGACCCAGTACTTC. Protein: CASSQDRVGGEGRETQYF.